This T cell receptor (beta chain) is drawn from a study of shared clonotypes between healthy human individuals. For each subset, genomic DNA was distributed in equal portions over several immunoSEQ plates. The assay was immunoSEQ multiplex PCR, and TCRdb's table has in-frame clones only and misses some. The data hold approximately 600,000 clones, with approximately 95% observed a single time. This CDR3 is 17 amino acids long. From germline, CDR1 is SEHNR and CDR2 FQNEAQ (reference sequence). Deletions cut 2 bases from V and 1 base from J, with 17 bases between. The naive CD8 population came from CD45RO-negative cells selected for CCR7, without terminally differentiated effector memory CD45RA+ cells.

This chain joins TRBV7-9 and TRBJ1-1, with TRBD1 as a possible D gene (5 bases). This clonotype originated in a woman under 40 in good health. The sample consisted of naive CD8+ T cells sorted from blood. The CDR3 reads CASSLTIIRERNTEAFF. The CDR3 DNA sequence: TGTGCCAGCAGCTTAACCATAATCAGGGAGCGGAACACTGAAGCTTTCTTT.